A selection of T cell receptor beta chains follows, all from one sample in a study of preoperative IRX-2 immunotherapy in early breast cancer. Repertoires were generated with immunoSEQ multiplex PCR, while TCRdb's copy carries only in-frame clones and drops some. The data contain 43,000 or so clones, approximately 94% of them singletons. The input for sequencing was tumor tissue, taken after IRX-2 immunotherapy. The origin of the receptors is a human donor with breast cancer. The CDR3 runs from the conserved cysteine through the conserved F or W. The D gene is left open where the match is weak. The size entry is marked missing in some rows and otherwise reads once, few, many or a size class.

clone_size: -
v_call: TRBV18
d_call: -
j_call: TRBJ1-2
cdr3_nt: TGTGCCAGCTCACCGGAGAGAACTACTAACTATGGCTACACCTTC
cdr3_aa: CASSPERTTNYGYTF

clone_size: -
v_call: TRBV4-1
d_call: TRBD1
j_call: TRBJ1-1
cdr3_nt: TGCGCCAGCAGCCACCCCAGGGGGCGCCGGGTGAACACTGAAGCTTTCTTT
cdr3_aa: CASSHPRGRRVNTEAFF

clone_size: -
v_call: TRBV2
d_call: TRBD1
j_call: TRBJ2-1
cdr3_nt: TGTGCCAGCAGTGGGTACAGGGGACCCCCCTACAATGAGCAGTTCTTC
cdr3_aa: CASSGYRGPPYNEQFF

clone_size: once
v_call: TRBV5-1
d_call: -
j_call: TRBJ2-3
cdr3_nt: TGCGCCAGCACCTTTAGCGGTGACGTGGGAGATACGCAGTATTTT
cdr3_aa: CASTFSGDVGDTQYF

clone_size: -
v_call: TRBV7-6
d_call: TRBD2
j_call: TRBJ2-2
cdr3_nt: TGTGCCAGCAGCTGGGGGGGAGGGACTTCGAACACCGGGGAGCTGTTTTTT
cdr3_aa: CASSWGGGTSNTGELFF

clone_size: -
v_call: TRBV7-2
d_call: -
j_call: TRBJ1-5
cdr3_nt: TGTGCCAGCAGCTTAGGCCGCGCAGGGGGCAATCAGCCCCAGCATTTT
cdr3_aa: CASSLGRAGGNQPQHF

clone_size: few
v_call: TRBV30
d_call: TRBD2
j_call: TRBJ2-2
cdr3_nt: TGTGCCCTGAGCGGGAGGGCCTTCGGGGAGCTGTTTTTT
cdr3_aa: CALSGRAFGELFF

clone_size: -
v_call: TRBV9
d_call: -
j_call: TRBJ1-2
cdr3_nt: TGTGCCAGCAGTCAGTCTCAGGGGATGGCTAACTATGGCTACACCTTC
cdr3_aa: CASSQSQGMANYGYTF

clone_size: -
v_call: TRBV2
d_call: -
j_call: TRBJ2-2
cdr3_nt: TGTGCCAGCAACTTGGGGGGACTTCGGAACACCGGGGAGCTGTTTTTT
cdr3_aa: CASNLGGLRNTGELFF

clone_size: -
v_call: TRBV2
d_call: -
j_call: TRBJ2-1
cdr3_nt: TGTGCCAGCAGTGCCCTAAGGGTCGACTACAATGAGCAGTTCTTC
cdr3_aa: CASSALRVDYNEQFF

clone_size: -
v_call: TRBV11-3
d_call: TRBD1
j_call: TRBJ2-2
cdr3_nt: TGTGCCAGCAGCTTACAGGGGGCTGACGGGGAGCTGTTTTTT
cdr3_aa: CASSLQGADGELFF

clone_size: -
v_call: TRBV7-2
d_call: -
j_call: TRBJ2-1
cdr3_nt: TGTGCCAGCAGCCGGGGCCTGAGCCATGAGCAGTTCTTC
cdr3_aa: CASSRGLSHEQFF

clone_size: -
v_call: TRBV28
d_call: -
j_call: TRBJ1-1
cdr3_nt: TGTGCCAGCAGTTTAATCAAGGGCCGGTGGACTGAAGCTTTCTTT
cdr3_aa: CASSLIKGRWTEAFF

clone_size: once
v_call: TRBV27
d_call: TRBD1
j_call: TRBJ2-7
cdr3_nt: TGTGCCAGCAGGAGACAGGGTTCCTACGAGCAGTACTTC
cdr3_aa: CASRRQGSYEQYF

clone_size: -
v_call: TRBV2
d_call: -
j_call: TRBJ2-7
cdr3_nt: TGTGCCAGCAGTGAAGCGGGCAGCCTAAGTGAGCAGTACTTC
cdr3_aa: CASSEAGSLSEQYF

clone_size: -
v_call: TRBV6-5
d_call: -
j_call: TRBJ1-5
cdr3_nt: TGTGCCAGCACAGGACATAAACACCAGCCCCAGCATTTT
cdr3_aa: CASTGHKHQPQHF

clone_size: -
v_call: TRBV5-4
d_call: TRBD2
j_call: TRBJ2-2
cdr3_nt: TGTGCCAGCAGCGGAGCTAGCGGAGGGAACACCGGGGAGCTGTTTTTT
cdr3_aa: CASSGASGGNTGELFF

clone_size: -
v_call: TRBV7-2
d_call: TRBD1
j_call: TRBJ1-1
cdr3_nt: TGTGCCAGCAGCTCCCGAGGGGGCTGGGGCGCGGAAGCTTTCTTT
cdr3_aa: CASSSRGGWGAEAFF

clone_size: -
v_call: TRBV6-5
d_call: -
j_call: TRBJ1-5
cdr3_nt: TGTGCCAGCAGTTACTCGCTACAGGAGCAGCCCCAGCATTTT
cdr3_aa: CASSYSLQEQPQHF

clone_size: -
v_call: TRBV18
d_call: -
j_call: TRBJ2-6
cdr3_nt: TGTGCCAGCTCACCCCTCCTCGAGACAGGATTTGGGGCCAACGTCCTGACTTTC
cdr3_aa: CASSPLLETGFGANVLTF

clone_size: once
v_call: TRBV5-1
d_call: -
j_call: TRBJ1-5
cdr3_nt: TGCGCCAGCAGCCCACAGGGTTTTGGTCAGCCCCAGCATTTT
cdr3_aa: CASSPQGFGQPQHF

clone_size: -
v_call: TRBV7-9
d_call: -
j_call: TRBJ1-1
cdr3_nt: TGTGCCAGCAGCGCACCGGGGGGTTGGGCTTTCTTT
cdr3_aa: CASSAPGGWAFF

clone_size: once
v_call: TRBV2
d_call: -
j_call: TRBJ1-2
cdr3_nt: TGTGCCAGCGGGGGCGGGAGCGACTATGGCTACACCTTC
cdr3_aa: CASGGGSDYGYTF

clone_size: -
v_call: TRBV18
d_call: -
j_call: TRBJ2-7
cdr3_nt: TGTGCCAGCTCACTCAGGGGAGTCTCCTACGAGCAGTACTTC
cdr3_aa: CASSLRGVSYEQYF

clone_size: -
v_call: TRBV27
d_call: TRBD1
j_call: TRBJ1-3
cdr3_nt: TGTGCCAGCAGTTTCCGCAGGGGGGACACCATATATTTT
cdr3_aa: CASSFRRGDTIYF

clone_size: once
v_call: TRBV20-1
d_call: -
j_call: TRBJ1-1
cdr3_nt: TGCAGTGCCATCCGCACCATTGAAGCTTTCTTT
cdr3_aa: CSAIRTIEAFF

clone_size: -
v_call: TRBV9
d_call: -
j_call: TRBJ2-7
cdr3_nt: TGTGCCAGCAGCGTAGGGCCGAATTCGGGGGAGCAGTACTTC
cdr3_aa: CASSVGPNSGEQYF

clone_size: -
v_call: TRBV5-4
d_call: TRBD2
j_call: TRBJ2-5
cdr3_nt: TGTGCCAGCGCCATGGGGGGGTCGGGTGAGACCCAGTACTTC
cdr3_aa: CASAMGGSGETQYF

clone_size: -
v_call: TRBV5-5
d_call: -
j_call: TRBJ2-1
cdr3_nt: TGTGCCAGCAGCGGGACGGCCACCTACAATGAGCAGTTCTTC
cdr3_aa: CASSGTATYNEQFF

clone_size: -
v_call: TRBV29-1
d_call: -
j_call: TRBJ1-2
cdr3_nt: TGCAGCGTTGATCCGCGGGTCCATGGCTACACCTTC
cdr3_aa: CSVDPRVHGYTF

clone_size: -
v_call: TRBV28
d_call: TRBD2
j_call: TRBJ2-3
cdr3_nt: TGTGCCAGCGGGCGGGGGGGGACAGATACGCAGTATTTT
cdr3_aa: CASGRGGTDTQYF

clone_size: -
v_call: TRBV6-1
d_call: TRBD2
j_call: TRBJ2-3
cdr3_nt: TGTGCCAGCAGTGAAGTCGGCCGGGGGGGAAGCACAGATACGCAGTATTTT
cdr3_aa: CASSEVGRGGSTDTQYF

clone_size: -
v_call: TRBV9
d_call: -
j_call: TRBJ2-1
cdr3_nt: TGTGCCAGCAGCGTAGCTTTACTAGCTGAGCAGTTCTTC
cdr3_aa: CASSVALLAEQFF

clone_size: -
v_call: TRBV30
d_call: -
j_call: TRBJ2-6
cdr3_nt: TGTGCCTGGAGTGTGTGGGGGGCCAACGTCCTGACTTTC
cdr3_aa: CAWSVWGANVLTF

clone_size: once
v_call: TRBV7-6
d_call: -
j_call: TRBJ2-7
cdr3_nt: TGTGCCAGCAGCTTAGGTTTCGTGGGGGAGCAGTACTTC
cdr3_aa: CASSLGFVGEQYF

clone_size: -
v_call: TRBV7-6
d_call: TRBD1
j_call: TRBJ1-6
cdr3_nt: TGTGCCAGCAGCTTATACAGGGGGCGCGAGGCACCCCTCCACTTT
cdr3_aa: CASSLYRGREAPLHF

clone_size: -
v_call: TRBV27
d_call: TRBD2
j_call: TRBJ2-3
cdr3_nt: TGTGCCAGCAGTCCGTCGACTAGCGGGTCCACAGATACGCAGTATTTT
cdr3_aa: CASSPSTSGSTDTQYF

clone_size: once
v_call: TRBV7-2
d_call: -
j_call: TRBJ2-7
cdr3_nt: TGTGCCAGCAGCTTCTGGACAGCGGCCTACGAGCAGTACTTC
cdr3_aa: CASSFWTAAYEQYF

clone_size: -
v_call: TRBV5-1
d_call: -
j_call: TRBJ1-1
cdr3_nt: TGCGCCAGATTAGGACCGGCTGAAGCTTTCTTT
cdr3_aa: CARLGPAEAFF

clone_size: -
v_call: TRBV19
d_call: -
j_call: TRBJ1-5
cdr3_nt: TGTGCCAGTAGTATATGGGGGGCGGGTCAGCCCCAGCATTTT
cdr3_aa: CASSIWGAGQPQHF